This record looks at one TCR beta chain sequence and its context. Its cognate antigen is unknown. The data derive from a study of shared clonotypes between healthy human individuals. Study details: The plates for each donor numbered three CD4 naive, three CD4 memory, two CD8 naive and one CD8 memory. Findings of the study overall: Blood was the only sampled material, and tissue repertoires likely differ.

The CDR3 spans 21 residues. V lost 5 bases and J 1 base, leaving 29 bases between the germline ends. Germline CDR1 and CDR2: LNHDA and SQIVND (reference sequence). CD45RA+ naive and CD45RA-negative memory subsets were separated from CD4+ cells. At the deep level, the assay was run. Assay: immunoSEQ multiplex PCR; the TCRdb copy retains only in-frame clones and omits some. The sample yields roughly 2.6 million clones, approximately 94% seen once. This TCR was sampled from a man aged 18 to 30 in good health. The rearrangement joins TRBV19 to TRBJ2-2, with a tentative D call TRBD1 (6 bases). The sample was naive CD4+ T cells sorted from blood. Indicated subset: CD45RA+ positively selected. CDR3 residues: CASSPLYRADRLQLNTGELFF. The CDR3 nucleotides are TGTGCCAGTAGTCCCCTCTACAGGGCCGATCGACTACAATTGAACACCGGGGAGCTGTTTTTT.